The rows below give T cell receptor beta chains drawn from one sample of a study of T cells in Graves' hyperthyroidism and ophthalmopathy. TCRdb reanalysed the multiplex PCR reads using MiXCR and keeps one entry per CDR3 protein. The sample lists 550,000 to 800,000 distinct CDR3 sequences, roughly 15% occurring once. The sequenced material came from blood. Source of these receptors: a young man with Graves' hyperthyroidism. Both conserved end residues are trimmed from each CDR3. A row's size may be missing; if present it is once, few, many or a size class.

size: few; V: TRBV20-1; CDR3: SASVTGGETQY
size: many; V: TRBV28; CDR3: ASSLQIYTGELF
size: .; V: TRBV7-6; CDR3: ASSRGGDASPLH
size: many; V: TRBV5-6; CDR3: ASSPLGPGSSSYEQY
size: many; V: TRBV5-1; CDR3: ASSSEREGRSKQY
size: many; V: TRBV7-9; CDR3: ASSYPGNTYQETQY
size: many; V: TRBV27; CDR3: ASSLGVWDEQY
size: many; V: TRBV28; CDR3: ASSLGLAVDNEQF
size: many; V: TRBV2; CDR3: ASSKDRNTEAF
size: many; V: TRBV7-9; CDR3: ASSPREGPYNEQF
size: .; V: TRBV5-1; CDR3: ASRVTGQGGSGANVLT
size: few; V: TRBV11-2; CDR3: ASSRGDGEQY
size: few; V: TRBV2; CDR3: ASGGSSTGANVLT
size: few; V: TRBV28; CDR3: ASSLIREAQF
size: .; V: TRBV3-1; CDR3: ASSPGQGLRTEAF
size: many; V: TRBV3-1; CDR3: ASSQAGRNTDTQY
size: .; V: TRBV7-9; CDR3: ASSSRRIGVGLYNEQF
size: few; V: TRBV5-4; CDR3: ASSTFSGRGYNEQF
size: .; V: TRBV24-1; CDR3: ATSDQYGTGPETQY
size: many; V: TRBV20-1; CDR3: SARDAVGGGRPMDTQY
size: many; V: TRBV14; CDR3: ASSQWGSSYNEQF
size: .; V: TRBV29-1; CDR3: SVGGPSYEQY
size: .; V: TRBV28; CDR3: ASSRGIFEQY
size: .; V: TRBV6-5; CDR3: ASSYGGAGGPTGELF